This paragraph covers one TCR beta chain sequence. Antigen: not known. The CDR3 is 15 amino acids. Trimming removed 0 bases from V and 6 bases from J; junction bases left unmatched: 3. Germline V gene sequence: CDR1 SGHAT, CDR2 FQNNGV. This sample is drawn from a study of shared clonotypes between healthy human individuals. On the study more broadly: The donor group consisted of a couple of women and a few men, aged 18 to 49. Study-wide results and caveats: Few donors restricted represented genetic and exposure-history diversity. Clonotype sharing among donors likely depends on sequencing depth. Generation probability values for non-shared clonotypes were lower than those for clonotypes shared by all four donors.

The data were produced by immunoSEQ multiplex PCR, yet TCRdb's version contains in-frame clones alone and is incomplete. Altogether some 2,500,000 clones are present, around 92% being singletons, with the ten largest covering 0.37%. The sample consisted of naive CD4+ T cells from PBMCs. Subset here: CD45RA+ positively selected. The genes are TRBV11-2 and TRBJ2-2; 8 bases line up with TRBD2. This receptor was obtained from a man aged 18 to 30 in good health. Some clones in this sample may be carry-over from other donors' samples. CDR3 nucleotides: TGTGCCAGCAGCTTAGACGGGAGGGCGCCCGGGGAGCTGTTTTTT. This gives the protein CASSLDGRAPGELFF.